A selection of T cell receptor beta chains follows, all from one sample in a study of spatial heterogeneity in lung cancer. One entry per CDR3 protein, called by TCRdb with MiXCR from the 5' RACE reads. The sample includes some 4,000 distinct CDR3 sequences, 5.3% seen only once; the top ten take less than 15%. Sample: lung tumor tissue, taken at surgery. The source of these receptors is a female donor with early-stage non-small cell lung cancer. Each CDR3 is given with its conserved first and last residue. A D gene is named only where the DNA matches it firmly. Some rows have no size entry. The others give once, few or many, or a class for an expanded clone.

V gene	D gene	clone size	CDR3 length	J gene	CDR3 protein
TRBV24-1	TRBD2	medium-sized	14	TRBJ2-1	CATSASGGADEQFF
TRBV30	-	medium-sized	13	TRBJ2-1	CAVRDANYNEQFF
TRBV20-1	TRBD2	medium-sized	15	TRBJ2-3	CSAERAGGYEDTQYF
TRBV7-9	-	medium-sized	18	TRBJ2-1	CASSLAILRGPSYNEQFF
TRBV7-2	-	large	14	TRBJ2-2	CASCLQLNTGELFF
TRBV10-3	TRBD1	medium-sized	15	TRBJ2-7	CATPAGQGAPYEQYF
TRBV27	TRBD2	medium-sized	16	TRBJ2-3	CASSLGVAGGPDTQYF
TRBV7-2	-	large	15	TRBJ2-7	CASSLESGSMDEQYF
TRBV4-1	TRBD1	medium-sized	15	TRBJ2-7	CASSPRTGFIYEQYF
TRBV20-1	TRBD2	many	18	TRBJ2-4	CSAREQRERTGAKNIQYF
TRBV12-3/TRBV12-4	TRBD1	medium-sized	18	TRBJ1-4	CASSSPTGGPSTNEKLFF
TRBV5-1	-	many	14	TRBJ2-3	CASSLEGVADTQYF
TRBV4-1	-	-	16	TRBJ2-1	CASSPEGGNVGYEQFF
TRBV12-3/TRBV12-4	-	many	14	TRBJ1-1	CASSFDLQNTEAFF
TRBV27	-	medium-sized	14	TRBJ1-4	CASSLRGTNEKLFF
TRBV15	-	medium-sized	14	TRBJ2-1	CATRGSNQGNEQFF
TRBV13	-	-	18	TRBJ2-1	CASSPAPSAGSSYNEQFF
TRBV24-1	-	medium-sized	13	TRBJ2-2	CATSSENTGELFF
TRBV6-2/TRBV6-3	-	medium-sized	15	TRBJ2-3	CASSIGGIFTDTQYF
TRBV5-8	-	medium-sized	12	TRBJ1-5	CASSPGSKPQHF
TRBV3-1	-	medium-sized	14	TRBJ2-5	CASSQDQVVETQYF
TRBV30	TRBD1	medium-sized	15	TRBJ1-3	CAWSVAGGPGNTIYF
TRBV27	-	medium-sized	15	TRBJ2-7	CASSLSNPVSYEQYF
TRBV10-3	TRBD1	medium-sized	15	TRBJ2-3	CAISERQGVGDTQYF
TRBV10-3	TRBD1	few	14	TRBJ2-5	CAIRPGQGQETQYF
TRBV1	-	medium-sized	17	TRBJ2-3	CTSRKSSGEITTDTQYF
TRBV3-1	-	medium-sized	14	TRBJ2-3	CASSQDILTDTQYF
TRBV30	-	medium-sized	16	TRBJ2-6	CAWSVRLSSGANVLTF
TRBV30	-	medium-sized	12	TRBJ1-1	CAGHRVSTEAFF
TRBV5-1	TRBD2	medium-sized	16	TRBJ2-1	CASSLHGTSGRNEQFF
TRBV5-1	-	many	11	TRBJ2-5	CASSTQETQYF
TRBV10-3	TRBD1	medium-sized	15	TRBJ1-1	CAIRNRDRGQTEAFF
TRBV7-2	TRBD2	many	15	TRBJ2-5	CASSFPTSGTETQYF
TRBV10-3	-	-	14	TRBJ1-5	CATQRGGVGQPQHF
TRBV20-1	TRBD2	medium-sized	16	TRBJ2-2	CSALRPSGRGAGELFF
TRBV30	-	medium-sized	13	TRBJ2-7	CAWSPSYSYEQYF
TRBV25-1	-	medium-sized	15	TRBJ2-3	CASSQGGASTDTQYF
TRBV5-6	-	few	17	TRBJ2-1	CASSLPGLGEQNNEQFF
TRBV12-3/TRBV12-4	-	many	13	TRBJ1-2	CASNPDGNYGYTF
TRBV20-1	-	-	14	TRBJ2-7	CSASLGPRVYEQYF
TRBV5-1	-	once	12	TRBJ2-3	CVSRAEGDTQYF
TRBV20-1	TRBD2	medium-sized	15	TRBJ2-7	CSATPSGLSSYEQYF
TRBV20-1	TRBD2	few	15	TRBJ2-7	CSAQRGGGNSYEQYF
TRBV18	-	medium-sized	15	TRBJ2-5	CASSPPGSNQETQYF
TRBV6-1	-	medium-sized	15	TRBJ2-6	CASSEGDSGANVLTF